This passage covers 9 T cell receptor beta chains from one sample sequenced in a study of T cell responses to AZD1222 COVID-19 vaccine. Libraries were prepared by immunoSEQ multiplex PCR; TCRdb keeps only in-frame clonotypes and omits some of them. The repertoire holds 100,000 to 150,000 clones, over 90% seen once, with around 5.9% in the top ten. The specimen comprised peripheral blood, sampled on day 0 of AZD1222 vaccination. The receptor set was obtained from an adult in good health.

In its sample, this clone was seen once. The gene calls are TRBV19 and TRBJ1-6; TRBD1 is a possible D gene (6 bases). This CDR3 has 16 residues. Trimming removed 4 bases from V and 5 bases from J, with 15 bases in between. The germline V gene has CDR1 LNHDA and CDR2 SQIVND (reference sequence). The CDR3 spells CASSRRNRENNSPLHF. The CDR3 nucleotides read TGTGCCAGTAGTAGAAGAAACAGGGAGAATAATTCACCCCTCCACTTT.

The CDR3: CSVRTSGSWMDEQFF. Written as DNA, the CDR3 is TGCAGCGTTCGGACTAGCGGGAGTTGGATGGATGAGCAGTTCTTC. The rearrangement links TRBV29-1 to TRBJ2-1, with 13 positions matching TRBD2. The trim removed 5 bases at V and 8 bases at J, leaving 9 bases unmatched. The CDR3 runs 15 residues. From germline, CDR1 is SQVTM and CDR2 ANQGSEA.

The CDR3 region has the DNA TGTGCCAGCCGGGACGGGGGTGCCAACACTGAAGCTTTCTTT. This codes for CASRDGGANTEAFF. This chain links TRBV19 with TRBJ1-1, with a possible D match to TRBD1 (5 bases). This CDR3 has 14 amino acids. Between the trimmed V and J ends, which lost 9 bases and 2 bases, there was a span of 16 bases. From germline, CDR1 is LNHDA and CDR2 SQIVND (reference sequence).

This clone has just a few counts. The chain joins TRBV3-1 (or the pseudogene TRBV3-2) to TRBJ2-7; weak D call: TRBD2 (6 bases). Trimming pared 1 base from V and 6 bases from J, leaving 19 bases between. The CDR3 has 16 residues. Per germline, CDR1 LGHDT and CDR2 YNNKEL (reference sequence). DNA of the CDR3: TGTGCCAGCAGCCAAGCTGAACGGGAGTGGGGGAGCGAGCAGTACTTC. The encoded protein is CASSQAEREWGSEQYF.

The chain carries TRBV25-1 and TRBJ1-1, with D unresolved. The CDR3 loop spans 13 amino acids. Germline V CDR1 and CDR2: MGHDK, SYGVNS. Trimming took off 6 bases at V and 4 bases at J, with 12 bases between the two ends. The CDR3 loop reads CASSQRLGTEAFF. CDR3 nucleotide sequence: TGTGCCAGCAGCCAAAGGTTGGGCACTGAAGCTTTCTTT. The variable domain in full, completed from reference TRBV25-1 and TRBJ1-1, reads EADIYQTPRYLVIGTGKKITLECSQTMGHDKMYWYQQDPGMELHLIHYSYGVNSTEKGDLSSESTVSRIRTEHFPLTLESARPSHTSQYLCASSQRLGTEAFFGQGTRLTVV.

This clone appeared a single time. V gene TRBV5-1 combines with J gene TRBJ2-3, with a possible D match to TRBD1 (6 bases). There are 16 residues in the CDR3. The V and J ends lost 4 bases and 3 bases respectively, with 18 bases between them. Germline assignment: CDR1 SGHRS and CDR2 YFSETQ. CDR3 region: CASSEGDGQATDTQYF. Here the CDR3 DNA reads TGCGCCAGCAGCGAGGGGGACGGGCAGGCTACAGATACGCAGTATTTT.

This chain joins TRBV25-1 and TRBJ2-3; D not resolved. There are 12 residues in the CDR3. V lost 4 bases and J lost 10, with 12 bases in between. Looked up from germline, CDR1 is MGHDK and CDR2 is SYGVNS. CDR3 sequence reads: CASSGPALAQYF. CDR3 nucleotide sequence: TGTGCCAGCAGTGGACCAGCGTTGGCGCAGTATTTT.

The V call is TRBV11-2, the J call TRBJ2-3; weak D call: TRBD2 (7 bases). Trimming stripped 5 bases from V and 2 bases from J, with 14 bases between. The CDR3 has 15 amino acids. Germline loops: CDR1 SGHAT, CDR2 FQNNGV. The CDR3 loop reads CASSIRGGDTDTQYF. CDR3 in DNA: TGTGCCAGCAGCATACGCGGGGGCGACACAGATACGCAGTATTTT.

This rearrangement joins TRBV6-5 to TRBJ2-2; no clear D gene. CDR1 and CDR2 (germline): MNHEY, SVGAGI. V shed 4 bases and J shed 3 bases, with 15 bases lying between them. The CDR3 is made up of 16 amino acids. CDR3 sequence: CASSSRWTEDTGELFF. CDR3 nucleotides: TGTGCCAGCAGTTCCCGATGGACGGAAGACACCGGGGAGCTGTTTTTT.